The T cell receptor beta chain under discussion was sequenced for a study of tumor-infiltrating lymphocytes in glioblastoma multiforme. With respect to this clonotype: Mismatch with germline at one junction end may stem from a read error.

TCR beta libraries were built from RNA through three nested multiplex PCR rounds using modified ARM-PCR. A single record per CDR3 protein comes from TCRdb applying MiXCR to the multiplex PCR reads. The table records nearly 8,500 distinct CDR3 sequences, 65% to 80% of them present only once. Germline V gives CDR1 ENHRY, CDR2 SYGVKD. This CDR3 is built from 16 residues. This TCR was sampled from a male donor with glioblastoma. The V gene is TRBV10-3, the J gene TRBJ2-3; tentative D call: TRBD2 (5 bases). Specimen: brain tumor tissue. The CDR3: CAISKSVWETTDTQYF. CDR3 sequence (DNA): TGTGCCATCAGTAAGTCTGTGTGGGAGACAACAGATACGCAGTATTTT.